The 26 T cell receptor beta chains given below trace back to one sample, sequenced in a study of blood T cell repertoires in COVID-19. The table came from immunoSEQ multiplex PCR; TCRdb's copy has only in-frame clones and leaves some out. The sample has about 150,000 clones, 75% to 80% seen once. Sequenced: peripheral blood. The source of these receptors is a woman older than 75 with acute or convalescent COVID-19.

The chain employs TRBV19 and TRBJ1-5, with TRBD1 matching 8 bases. V was clipped by 5 bases and J by 6 bases; unmatched bases: 12. The CDR3 runs 16 residues. Germline CDR1 and CDR2: LNHDA and SQIVND (reference sequence). As DNA, the CDR3 is TGTGCCAGTAGTTTTAAGGTGACAGGGGCAGGTCAGCCCCAGCATTTT. Its protein is CASSFKVTGAGQPQHF. Full variable domain (remainder filled in from reference TRBV19 and TRBJ1-5): DGGITQSPKYLFRKEGQNVTLSCEQNLNHDAMYWYRQDPGQGLRLIYYSQIVNDFQKGDIAEGYSVSREKKESFPLTVTSAQKNPTAFYLCASSFKVTGAGQPQHFGDGTRLSIL.

The genes are TRBV12-2 and TRBJ2-1; TRBD2 is taken as the D call from the table, unchecked against the DNA. TRBV12-2 is annotated as a pseudogene. This CDR3 is 15 amino acids long. The CDR3 DNA follows: TGTGCAAGTCGCTTCGACAGCGGGGGGGCTAATGAGCAGTTCTTC. This encodes CASRFDSGGANEQFF.

The chain uses TRBV6-5 and TRBJ1-5; TRBD1 aligns across 8 bases. The CDR3 spans 15 residues. V was pared by 6 bases and J by 1 base, with 5 bases of the junction left unmatched. The germline CDR1 and CDR2 sequences are MNHEY and SVGAGI. In nucleotides, the CDR3 is TGTGCCAGCAGGGGGGGACAGGCCAGCAATCAGCCCCAGCATTTT. Translated, it gives CASRGGQASNQPQHF.

This chain links TRBV28 with TRBJ2-7, with a possible D match to TRBD1 (6 bases). The CDR3 is 15 residues long. V was cut by 4 bases and J by 5 bases, with 18 bases left in between. CDR1 and CDR2 (germline): MDHEN, SYDVKM. The CDR3 is CASSSPQGRRNEQYF. In DNA, the CDR3 is TGTGCCAGCAGTTCGCCACAGGGCAGGCGGAACGAGCAGTACTTC.

The chain has TRBV5-8 and TRBJ2-3; 10 bases are shared with TRBD1. Germline CDR1 SGHTS, CDR2 YDEGEE. The CDR3 contains 18 residues. V lost 4 bases and J lost 1; bases outside the gene matches: 12. The CDR3 coding sequence is TGTGCCAGCAGCCTAGGGACAGGGGTGGCCTTAGGCACAGATACGCAGTATTTT. Protein: CASSLGTGVALGTDTQYF. Full variable domain (outside the CDR3, taken from reference TRBV5-8 and TRBJ2-3): EAGVTQSPTHLIKTRGQQATLRCSPISGHTSVYWYQQALGLGLQFLLWYDEGEERNRGNFPPRFSGRQFPNYSSELNVNALELEDSALYLCASSLGTGVALGTDTQYFGPGTRLTVL.

The table lists this clone with a few counts. The chain is built from TRBV7-9 and TRBJ2-3; TRBD1 might be the D (6 bases). Trimming stripped 3 bases from V and 7 bases from J, with 20 bases between. CDR1 is SEHNR, CDR2 FQNEAQ, per germline (reference sequence). This CDR3 is 16 amino acids long. The CDR3 DNA is TGTGCCAGCAGCTTGGGACGGGGACAAACCGGACATACGCAGTATTTT. This codes for CASSLGRGQTGHTQYF.

This clone has a handful of counts. The CDR3 loop is CASSFQGTGETEAFF. Written as DNA, the CDR3 is TGCGCCAGCAGCTTCCAGGGGACAGGGGAAACTGAAGCTTTCTTT. The rearrangement links TRBV5-1 to TRBJ1-1, with 10 bases matching TRBD1. CDR1 is SGHRS, CDR2 YFSETQ, per germline. This CDR3 spans 15 amino acids. V trimming: 2 bases; J trimming: 5 bases; junction bases outside the gene matches: 6.

The chain recombines TRBV19 with TRBJ1-1; 7 bases match TRBD1. Germline V gene lookup returns CDR1 LNHDA and CDR2 SQIVND (reference sequence). J gave up 2 bases and V 9 bases, and 3 bases lay outside the gene matches. The CDR3 has 12 amino acids. The CDR3 DNA reads TGTGCCAGCCGGGACAGTAACACTGAAGCTTTCTTT. This gives the protein CASRDSNTEAFF. The full variable domain, its missing parts supplied by reference TRBV19 and TRBJ1-1, is DGGITQSPKYLFRKEGQNVTLSCEQNLNHDAMYWYRQDPGQGLRLIYYSQIVNDFQKGDIAEGYSVSREKKESFPLTVTSAQKNPTAFYLCASRDSNTEAFFGQGTRLTVV.

The rearrangement joins TRBV28 to TRBJ1-2; D unresolved. Per the germline V gene, CDR1 is MDHEN and CDR2 is SYDVKM. This CDR3 contains 13 residues. V was trimmed by 6 bases and J by 8 bases, leaving 16 bases between them. The CDR3 loop is CASSASSSRGYTF. Here the CDR3 DNA reads TGTGCCAGCAGCGCATCAAGCTCGAGAGGCTACACCTTC.

The V and J genes are TRBV30 and TRBJ1-4; 7 nucleotides align to TRBD1. J was trimmed by 4 bases and V by 4 bases; bases with no gene match: 9. The CDR3 has 15 amino acids. CDR1 GTSNPN and CDR2 SVGIG come from the germline V gene (reference sequence). CDR3 sequence: CAWKMGTAHNEKLFF. CDR3 coding DNA: TGTGCCTGGAAAATGGGGACAGCCCATAATGAAAAACTGTTTTTT.

Concerning this clone: Different DNA sequences within this sample yield the same CDR3. The CDR3 nucleotides are TGTGCCAGCTCTCCGGGGACTAGCACTGAAGCTTTCTTT. Its translation is CASSPGTSTEAFF. The chain couples TRBV18 to TRBJ1-1; TRBD1 is a possible D gene (5 bases). Germline-derived CDR1 and CDR2 are KGHSH and LQKENI. The CDR3 extends over 13 amino acids. Trimming pared 6 bases from V and 4 bases from J, leaving 12 bases between.

This clone was recorded a few times. The rearrangement joins TRBV2 to TRBJ1-2, with a weak D call TRBD1 (5 bases). Trimming removed 7 bases at V and 3 bases at J, with 12 bases between. From germline, CDR1 is SNHLY and CDR2 FYNNEI. The CDR3 covers 13 residues. CDR3 nucleotide sequence: TGTGCCAGCACCTCGGGACTGGACTATGGCTACACCTTC. Its translation: CASTSGLDYGYTF.

The chain recombines TRBV19 with TRBJ1-2; TRBD1 is a possible D gene (6 bases). Germline CDR1 reads LNHDA; CDR2 reads SQIVND (reference sequence). The CDR3 is made up of 14 amino acids. Between the trimmed V and J ends, which lost 7 bases and 4 bases, there was a span of 16 bases. The CDR3 loop is CASISDSARYGYTF. The CDR3 DNA reads as TGTGCCAGTATTTCGGACAGCGCCCGCTATGGCTACACCTTC.

The V and J genes are TRBV6-6 and TRBJ1-2; D remains unclear. This CDR3 region has 11 residues. Trimming removed 6 bases from V and 8 bases from J, with 10 bases in between. Germline V gene data show CDR1 as MNHNY and CDR2 as SVGAGI (reference sequence). CDR3 coding DNA: TGTGCCAGCAGCTTCCTTTTCGGCTACACCTTC. It is translated as CASSFLFGYTF.

J is TRBJ2-7 and V is TRBV30; 8 bases map to TRBD1. The CDR3 runs 16 residues. Germline lookup yields CDR1 GTSNPN and CDR2 SVGIG (reference sequence). The V segment lost 0 bases and the J segment 2 bases; nucleotides outside the gene matches: 9. CDR3 nucleotides: TGTGCCTGGAGTGTACCAGGGGGCAGGGCCCCCTACGAGCAGTACTTC. This sequence encodes CAWSVPGGRAPYEQYF.

This sequence joins TRBV13 and TRBJ2-1; no clear D gene. CDR1 and CDR2 from the germline V gene are PRHDT and FYEKMQ (reference sequence). The CDR3 extends over 14 amino acids. The V gene lost 1 base and the J gene lost 7 bases, with 11 bases spanning the gap. The CDR3 DNA reads TGTGCCAGCAGCTTAGTCCCTTTCGAGAATGAGCAGTTCTTC. Protein sequence: CASSLVPFENEQFF.

The chain is built from TRBV11-2 and TRBJ1-6, with 7 nucleotides matching TRBD1. The J segment lost 10 bases and the V segment lost 5 bases, leaving 8 bases of the junction unmatched. CDR3 length equals 14 residues. Per the germline V gene, CDR1 is SGHAT and CDR2 is FQNNGV. In DNA form, the CDR3 reads TGTGCCAGCAGCCTTCAGGGGGTTTTGTCACCCCTCCACTTT. Translating gives CASSLQGVLSPLHF.

V is TRBV5-1 and J is TRBJ2-3; D remains unclear. CDR3 length equals 16 residues. Germline V lookup: CDR1 SGHRS, CDR2 YFSETQ. The V end was cut by 2 bases, the J end by 1 base, with 14 bases between. CDR3 region: CASSFWPASGTDTQYF. CDR3 in DNA: TGCGCCAGCAGCTTCTGGCCAGCGAGCGGCACAGATACGCAGTATTTT.

This clone showed up just a few times. The V call is TRBV6-5, the J call TRBJ2-3, with 8 bases that match TRBD1. Germline CDR1 reads MNHEY; CDR2 reads SVGAGI. Trimming took 10 bases from V and 2 from J; bases not matched to a gene: 11. This CDR3 has 15 amino acids. The CDR3 nucleotides are TGTGCCACCTCGGGACAGGTGATTTCCACAGATACGCAGTATTTT. This codes for CATSGQVISTDTQYF.

V usage is TRBV3-1 (or the pseudogene TRBV3-2) and J usage is TRBJ1-5, with 8 bases identical to TRBD1. The ends lost 3 bases at V and 7 bases at J; junction bases unmatched: 11. This CDR3 is 16 amino acids long. Germline V gene sequence: CDR1 LGHDT, CDR2 YNNKEL (reference sequence). CDR3 sequence: CASSQGGQGRGQPQHF. The CDR3 DNA sequence: TGTGCCAGCAGCCAGGGCGGACAGGGAAGGGGGCAGCCCCAGCATTTT.

The table lists this clone with a few counts. The rearrangement links TRBV11-2 to TRBJ2-7, with 8 bases matching TRBD2. V lost 0 bases, J lost 3 bases, and 10 bases stayed unmatched. Germline CDR1 and CDR2: SGHAT and FQNNGV. There are 17 residues in the CDR3. CDR3: CASSLDLVAGGYYEQYF. The DNA of the CDR3 is TGTGCCAGCAGCTTAGATCTAGTGGCGGGAGGTTACTACGAGCAGTACTTC.

V is TRBV6-5 and J is TRBJ2-3, with a tentative D call TRBD2 (6 bases). V was shortened by 6 bases and J by 6 bases, with 16 bases between the two germline ends. The CDR3 has 14 amino acids. Germline lookup yields CDR1 MNHEY and CDR2 SVGAGI. The CDR3 sequence: CASRDTRRADTQYF. Written as DNA, the CDR3 is TGTGCCAGCAGGGATACTAGGAGGGCGGATACGCAGTATTTT.

This clone came up a few times. The chain uses TRBV19 and TRBJ1-5; 9 nucleotides line up with TRBD1. Germline CDR1 is LNHDA and CDR2 is SQIVND (reference sequence). The junction had 20 bases not matched to a gene; V was cut back by 5 bases and J by 9 bases. CDR3 length: 18 residues. CDR3 region: CASSPGTGTSRRGGPQHF. The CDR3 DNA is TGTGCCAGTAGTCCCGGGACAGGGACTTCTCGGAGGGGTGGGCCCCAGCATTTT.

This clone was seen only a few times. The chain carries TRBV10-1 and TRBJ1-1; possibly TRBD1 for D (5 bases). CDR1 WNHNN and CDR2 SYGVQD come from the germline V gene (reference sequence). The CDR3 is made up of 14 amino acids. The V and J ends lost 7 bases and 3 bases respectively, with 15 bases between them. The CDR3 loop is CASKMDIWDTEAFF. The CDR3 bases are TGCGCCAGCAAGATGGACATTTGGGACACTGAAGCTTTCTTT.

A single count supports this clone. J is TRBJ2-7 and V is TRBV28, with D possibly TRBD2 on 5 matching bases. Germline V gives CDR1 MDHEN, CDR2 SYDVKM. The CDR3 runs to 14 residues. The V and J ends lost 7 bases and 2 bases respectively, with 15 bases between them. CDR3 nucleotide sequence: TGTGCCAGCATTCCCCCCACTAGTACCTACGAGCAGTACTTC. Protein: CASIPPTSTYEQYF.

The chain recombines TRBV7-9 with TRBJ1-2; 10 bases map to TRBD1. Germline loops: CDR1 SEHNR, CDR2 FQNEAQ (reference sequence). After removal of 4 bases from V and 2 bases from J, the junction contained 4 bases not matched to a gene. This CDR3 has 15 residues. The CDR3 here is CASSSWTGGNYGYTF. DNA of the CDR3: TGTGCCAGCAGCTCGTGGACAGGGGGAAACTATGGCTACACCTTC.